The TCR beta chain under discussion was sequenced for a study of blood T cell repertoires in COVID-19. Background on the study: Researchers got acute and convalescent COVID-19 samples from the United States, Italy and Spain. In each case, the material was cDNA or gDNA derived from T cells, B-cell-depleted T cells, or PBMCs.

Trimming took 0 bases from V and 2 from J, leaving 12 bases between them. Germline-derived CDR1 and CDR2 are SGHDT and YYEEEE. CDR3 length: 16 residues. Methods used by the authors: By means of reference gene primer amplification, nucleated cell counts were estimated. Assay used: immunoSEQ multiplex PCR; TCRdb lists only in-frame clones, some missing. V and J calls plus clone size are reproduced from that table; the DNA served to infer D and trimming. This sample yields around 270,000 clones, of which 80% to 90% are seen a single time; over 1.5% belongs to the top ten. The receptor comes from a man aged 25 to 40 with active or convalescent COVID-19. The specimen sequenced was peripheral blood. This chain uses TRBV5-6 with TRBJ1-5; D perhaps matches TRBD1 (6 bases). CDR3 DNA sequence: TGTGCCAGCAGCTTGGGTACAGGGATCGGCAATCAGCCCCAGCATTTT. This encodes CASSLGTGIGNQPQHF.